This TCR beta chain is from a study of blood T cell repertoires in COVID-19. Background on the study: Specimens from acute and convalescent COVID-19 originated in the United States, Italy and Spain.

The CDR3 runs to 16 residues. V shed 2 bases and J 1 base; nucleotides not matched to a gene: 6. Germline CDR1 ENHRY, CDR2 SYGVKD. Recruitment covered about two dozen US areas and drew participants whose ages spanned roughly 18 to 90 years. Using immunoSEQ multiplex PCR, the repertoire was profiled, and TCRdb retains in-frame clones only, with some absent. The profile covers fewer than 400,000 clones, with roughly 90% appearing a single time and 4.5% to 5.5% taken by the ten largest. The origin of this receptor is a man aged 55-75 years who had recovered from COVID-19. This chain links TRBV10-3 with TRBJ2-5, with TRBD2 matching over 8 bases. The specimen was PBMCs or T cells enriched from blood (not recorded which). In DNA, the CDR3 is TGTGCCATCAGTGAGGGGGTAGCGGGGCTCCAAGAGACCCAGTACTTC. Its protein is CAISEGVAGLQETQYF.